These 4 T cell receptor beta chains came from one sample sequenced in a study of T cells in Graves' hyperthyroidism and ophthalmopathy. It was RNA transcripts that yielded the amplified TCR beta CDR3 regions. First-round RT-PCR with HTBI primers amplified the TCR CDR3 region. TCRdb ran MiXCR on the multiplex PCR reads and lists one entry per CDR3 protein. The sample shows fewer than 250,000 distinct CDR3 sequences, about a sixth of them seen only once. The sequenced sample was blood. The receptors shown here come from a woman under 30 with Graves' ophthalmopathy.

The chain combines TRBV6-1 with TRBJ1-6; the match to TRBD1 covers 9 bases. V lost 6 bases to trimming and J lost 7 bases; unmatched junction nucleotides: 13. CDR1 and CDR2 from the germline V gene are MNHNS and SASEGT. This CDR3 spans 17 amino acids. The CDR3 reads CASSLGTGRRGNSPLHF. As DNA, the CDR3 is TGTGCCAGCAGCCTTGGGACAGGGCGTCGGGGCAATTCACCCCTCCACTTT.

At least ten counts were recorded for this clonotype. This chain joins TRBV11-3 and TRBJ2-3, with no clear D. V lost 5 bases and J lost 0, with 21 bases in between. CDR3 length equals 18 residues. Germline V lookup: CDR1 SGHNT, CDR2 YENEEA. The CDR3 DNA follows: TGTGCCAGCAGCCCCCGGCGGTGGGGTTCTTCTAGCACAGATACGCAGTATTTT. Translated, it gives CASSPRRWGSSSTDTQYF.

This clonotype was found many times. V is TRBV28 and J is TRBJ2-3; 9 bases are shared with TRBD1. Germline V lookup: CDR1 MDHEN, CDR2 SYDVKM. V lost 4 bases to trimming and J lost 1 base; unmatched junction nucleotides: 3. The CDR3 is 15 residues long. DNA of the CDR3: TGTGCCAGCAGTTGGACAGGGGAACGCACAGATACGCAGTATTTT. It is translated as CASSWTGERTDTQYF.

This clonotype occurred many times. V and J are TRBV18 and TRBJ1-1; D unclear. Germline V CDR1 and CDR2: KGHSH, LQKENI. With 0 bases removed from V and 0 bases from J, the gap between germline ends came to 8 bases. The CDR3 has 15 residues. The CDR3, as DNA: TGTGCCAGCTCACCACCGAATACCATGAACACTGAAGCTTTCTTT. Translation: CASSPPNTMNTEAFF.